This T cell receptor beta chain stems from a study of naive CD8 T cells in extremely preterm neonates (dated by TCRdb to the late 2010s). Regarding the research as a whole: The adult participants' age range is given as 25-50 years in the abstract but as 20-50 years in the methods. TCRbeta CDR3 repertoires of sorted naive CD8+ T cells were compared across four age groups: extremely preterm neonates, term neonates, young children and adults. The study at large found these results: Among the limitations the authors pointed out were a small sample size and productive template counts that varied across preterm samples. Compared with all other age groups, preterm neonates showed significantly lower iChao1 richness (p < 0.05) along with an even clone distribution, indicating a less rich repertoire. Prospective longitudinal studies of preterm and term neonates were called for by the authors so that T cell development could be tracked within individuals. Preterm CDR3s were shorter, with fewer N additions and less junctional trimming, and were closer to germline than those of older groups. A larger fraction of CDR3 nucleotide sequences was shared among preterm neonates (around 2.7%) than among term neonates (approximately 0.4%), young children (roughly 0.03%) and adults (approximately 0.01%).

TCRbeta CDR3 regions were amplified from genomic DNA by a two-step, bias-controlled multiplex PCR. The multiplex PCR included primers specific for each TRBV and TRBJ gene segment. The immunoSEQ Assay was used to generate the TCRbeta repertoire data. The original methods were these. To merge closely related sequences, reads went through filtering and clustering using a relative-frequency ratio and a modified nearest-neighbor algorithm. IMGT annotation was the basis for assigning V, D and J genes to CDR3 sequences. Template counts were corrected for PCR amplification bias by normalization and were quantified against synthetic TCR CDR3 analog sequences. Only unique productive sequences, defined as in-frame CDR3 sequences without stop codons, were included in the analyses. Clonality, defined as 1 minus Pielou's evenness, and iChao1 richness were computed with the immunoSEQ Analyzer software. Statistical tests were run in JMP, with either Student's t-test or a non-parametric test chosen according to Shapiro-Wilk normality results. The source is immuneACCESS, and TCRdb retained only in-frame sequences with V and J called. Part of the clones is not carried over; for the studies checked, unresolved V genes explain less than half of this, and the remainder is unexplained. Clonal size and the V and J genes are those of that table, whereas D and trimming came from the DNA. The sample contains thousands of clones, almost 98% of them found a single time. The ten largest clones add up to about 0.41% of the sample.

A remark on this clone: What this receptor recognizes is not known. Base qualities are not recorded, but no much larger clone differs from it by a single base.

The trim is 2 bases for V and 4 bases for J, with a gap of 20 bases between the germline ends. The CDR3 covers 17 residues, taking in both the cysteine and the phenylalanine. Only CDR3 DNA remains: 51 bases, in frame from the first base. Based on the germline V gene, the CDR1 and CDR2 sequences are KGHSH and LQKENI. Peripheral blood was donated by five healthy children aged roughly 16-60 months undergoing elective routine surgery and by five healthy nonsmoking adults. A FACSAria III cell sorter was used to sort live, Annexin V-negative naive CD8+ T cells (CD3+CD8+CD45RA+CCR7+). Each sample yielded roughly 19,000 to 100,000 sorted naive CD8+ T cells. Ficoll-Paque density gradient centrifugation was used to isolate mononuclear cells from diluted blood. Mononuclear cells were cryopreserved in 10% DMSO with approximately 90% FBS and stored long term at -150°C before sorting. Thawed cells were stained with Annexin V and antibodies against CD3, CD8, CCR7 and CD45RA. The DNeasy Blood and Tissue Kit was used to extract genomic DNA from snap-frozen pellets of sorted cells.

The rearranged chain carries TRBV18 and TRBJ2-5, and TRBD1 may be the D gene, going by 6 matching bases. The sequenced sample consisted of naive CD8+ T cells from blood. The TCR was taken from a human donor in good health. Here is the DNA: TGTGCCAGCTCACCAATTCCAATTACAGGGTCGGGAGAGACCCAGTACTTC. It specifies CASSPIPITGSGETQYF. When the CDR3 is completed using the reference TRBV18 and TRBJ2-5 genes on either side, the full variable domain is NAGVMQNPRHLVRRRGQEARLRCSPMKGHSHVYWYRQLPEEGLKFMVYLQKENIIDESGMPKERFSAEFPKEGPSILRIQQVVRGDSAAYFCASSPIPITGSGETQYFGPGTRLLVL.